This entry concerns a single T cell receptor (beta chain). What it binds is unknown. Produced via immunoSEQ multiplex PCR; TCRdb's table is partial and in-frame only. The sample lists some 1,600 clones; 22% were seen once. This sample was taken from a study of T cells in localized non-small cell lung cancer. Notes on the study in general: Across samples, adjacent lung featured a median 57 of the top 100 tumor clones.

The sequenced sample was normal lung tissue next to the tumor, obtained before any cancer treatment. The receptor's source is a woman aged 35-75 years with stage I lung adenocarcinoma.

As DNA, the CDR3 is TGTGCCAGTAGTACGCAGGCGGAAGCTTTCTTT. Its protein is CASSTQAEAFF. V usage is TRBV19 and J usage is TRBJ1-1; D unresolved. Germline loops: CDR1 LNHDA, CDR2 SQIVND (reference sequence). The CDR3 has 11 amino acids. The ends were cut back, 4 bases at V and 8 bases at J, with 8 bases in the middle.